This T cell receptor (beta chain) was found in a study of glioma-infiltrating T cells after dendritic cell vaccination. Details on this clone: Antigen: not known.

The V end lost 1 base, the J end lost 4 bases, and 10 bases lay between the germline ends. The length of the CDR3 is 14 residues. Germline CDR1 is SGHRS and CDR2 is YFSETQ. The data were produced by immunoSEQ multiplex PCR, yet TCRdb's version contains in-frame clones alone and is incomplete. The sample records more than 60,000 clones, roughly 80% being singletons. General study findings and limits: Complete blood and tumor specimen sets were limited to few patients.

The chain recombines TRBV5-1 with TRBJ2-3; perhaps TRBD1 as D (5 bases). The sequence was obtained from a human donor with glioblastoma. The sequencing here drew on blood, taken before dendritic cell vaccination. This chain's CDR3 is CASSLWGRADTQYF. In nucleotides, the CDR3 is TGCGCCAGCAGCTTGTGGGGCCGGGCAGATACGCAGTATTTT.